These 11 T cell receptor beta chains came from one sample sequenced in a study of CD8+ T cells in alopecia areata. Reverse transcription of extracted RNA yielded cDNA, which provided the sequencing template. TCRdb's copy holds only in-frame clones and misses some; the assay was immunoSEQ multiplex PCR. The repertoire includes about 150,000 clones, 40% to 50% of them detected once, and over 5.5% sits in the top ten. The sequenced sample was CD4+ T cells sorted from blood. The receptors derive from a human donor with alopecia areata.

The rearrangement links TRBV23-1 to TRBJ1-2, with 11 bases matching TRBD1. TRBV23-1 is placed among ORFs of uncertain function. The ends lost 6 bases at V and 4 bases at J; junction bases unmatched: 7. This CDR3 contains 15 residues. The CDR3 nucleotides read TGCGCCAGCAGGAAGGACAGGGGGCGCAGCTATGGCTACACCTTC. This sequence encodes CASRKDRGRSYGYTF.

The chain couples TRBV4-1 to TRBJ2-5; 7 bases agree with TRBD1. The V gene end was trimmed by 0 bases and the J gene end by 4 bases; junction bases not matched to a gene: 5. The CDR3 totals 15 residues. The germline V gene has CDR1 MGHRA and CDR2 YSYEKL. The CDR3 nucleotides read TGCGCCAGCAGCCAAGATGGGACAGAGTTAGAGACCCAGTACTTC. It encodes CASSQDGTELETQYF.

The genes are TRBV2 and TRBJ1-2, with 7 positions matching TRBD1. This CDR3 has 16 amino acids. The J segment lost 4 bases and the V segment lost 1 base, leaving 9 bases of the junction unmatched. Looked up from germline, CDR1 is SNHLY and CDR2 is FYNNEI. In DNA form, the CDR3 reads TGTGCCAGCAGTGAAGGAGGAGGGGGCGCCGCCTATGGCTACACCTTC. The encoded protein is CASSEGGGGAAYGYTF. Full variable domain (rest looked up from reference TRBV2 and TRBJ1-2): EPEVTQTPSHQVTQMGQEVILRCVPISNHLYFYWYRQILGQKVEFLVSFYNNEISEKSEIFDDQFSVERPDGSNFTLKIRSTKLEDSAMYFCASSEGGGGAAYGYTFGSGTRLTVV.

The V call is TRBV7-3, the J call TRBJ1-1; 8 bases fit TRBD1. V lost 4 bases and J lost 0; bases outside the gene matches: 4. Germline V gives CDR1 SGHTA, CDR2 FQGTGA. The CDR3 is 15 residues long. DNA for the CDR3: TGTGCCAGCAGCTGGACGACAGGGGTGAACACTGAAGCTTTCTTT. Amino acid sequence: CASSWTTGVNTEAFF.

In nucleotides, the CDR3 is TGCGCCAGCAGACGCGACCAGGGTCCCTACGAGCAGTACTTC. Translation gives CASRRDQGPYEQYF. The chain recombines TRBV5-1 with TRBJ2-7; D is possibly TRBD1 (5 bases). In germline, CDR1 is SGHRS, CDR2 YFSETQ. Between the trimmed V and J ends, which lost 5 bases and 2 bases, there was a span of 14 bases. This CDR3 region has 14 residues.

The J gene is TRBJ1-2, the V gene TRBV27, with TRBD1 as a possible D gene (5 bases). This CDR3 is 16 amino acids long. Germline V CDR1 and CDR2: MNHEY, SMNVEV (reference sequence). Trimming took 4 bases from V and 7 from J, leaving 22 bases between them. For the CDR3, the DNA is TGTGCCAGCAGTTCGACTCCGGGACCGAGTATTTCTGGCTACACCTTC. Protein sequence: CASSSTPGPSISGYTF.

The rearrangement links TRBV14 to TRBJ2-1; D is perhaps TRBD1 (5 bases). The CDR3 is 14 amino acids. Trimming removed 1 base at V and 6 bases at J, with 10 bases between. CDR1 and CDR2 (germline): SGHDN, FVKESK. CDR3 DNA sequence: TGTGCCAGCAGCCAAGCCCCAGGGTTCAATGAGCAGTTCTTC. Translating it yields CASSQAPGFNEQFF. Full variable domain (rest looked up from reference TRBV14 and TRBJ2-1): EAGVTQFPSHSVIEKGQTVTLRCDPISGHDNLYWYRRVMGKEIKFLLHFVKESKQDESGMPNNRFLAERTGGTYSTLKVQPAELEDSGVYFCASSQAPGFNEQFFGPGTRLTVL.

For the CDR3, the DNA is TGTGCCAGCAGCACCCGGACTTCGAACACCGGGGAGCTGTTTTTT. Protein: CASSTRTSNTGELFF. This chain joins TRBV28 and TRBJ2-2; tentative D call: TRBD2 (5 bases). In germline, CDR1 is MDHEN, CDR2 SYDVKM. V dropped 6 bases and J dropped 0 bases, with 11 bases sitting between them. The CDR3 covers 15 residues.

This clone showed up just a few times. J is TRBJ2-6 and V is TRBV5-8, with a possible D match to TRBD1 (5 bases). Germline V gene data show CDR1 as SGHTS and CDR2 as YDEGEE. The V end was cut by 3 bases, the J end by 0 bases, with 10 bases between. The CDR3 consists of 16 residues. CDR3 nucleotide sequence: TGTGCCAGCAGCTCCTGGGGCGCCTCTGGGGCCAACGTCCTGACTTTC. This translates into CASSSWGASGANVLTF. Supplemented by reference TRBV5-8 and TRBJ2-6, the full variable domain reads EAGVTQSPTHLIKTRGQQATLRCSPISGHTSVYWYQQALGLGLQFLLWYDEGEERNRGNFPPRFSGRQFPNYSSELNVNALELEDSALYLCASSSWGASGANVLTFGAGSRLTVL.

The CDR3 region is CASSLNRGNYEQYF. CDR3 nucleotide sequence: TGCGCCAGCAGCTTAAACAGGGGGAACTACGAGCAGTACTTC. The genes are TRBV4-1 and TRBJ2-7, with 8 bases lining up with TRBD1. The CDR3 is 14 amino acids. V gave up 5 bases and J gave up 3 bases; unmatched junction bases: 6. Germline CDR1 and CDR2: MGHRA and YSYEKL.

The chain joins TRBV5-1 to TRBJ2-5; D call uncertain. Trimming pared 1 base from V and 0 bases from J, leaving 7 bases between. CDR1 SGHRS and CDR2 YFSETQ come from the germline V gene. The CDR3 is 14 amino acids. CDR3 nucleotide sequence: TGCGCCAGCAGCTTGACCCCGTACCAAGAGACCCAGTACTTC. Amino acid sequence: CASSLTPYQETQYF.